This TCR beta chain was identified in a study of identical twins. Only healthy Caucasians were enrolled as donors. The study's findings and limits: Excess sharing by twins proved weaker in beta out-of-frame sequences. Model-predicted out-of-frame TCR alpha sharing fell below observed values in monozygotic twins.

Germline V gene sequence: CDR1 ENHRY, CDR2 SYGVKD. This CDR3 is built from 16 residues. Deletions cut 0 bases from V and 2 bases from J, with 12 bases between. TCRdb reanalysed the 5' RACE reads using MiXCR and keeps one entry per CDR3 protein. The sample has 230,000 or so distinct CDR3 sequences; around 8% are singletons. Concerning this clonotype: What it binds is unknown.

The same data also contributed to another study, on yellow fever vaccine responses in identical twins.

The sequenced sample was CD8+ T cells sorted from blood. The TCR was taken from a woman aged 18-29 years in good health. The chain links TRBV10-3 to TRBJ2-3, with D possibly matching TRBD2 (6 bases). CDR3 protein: CAISESGDSYTDTQYF. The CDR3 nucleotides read TGTGCCATCAGTGAGTCGGGGGACTCGTACACAGATACGCAGTATTTT.